The clone carrying this TCR beta chain was detected a few times. The data are from a study of identical twins. Germline CDR1 reads MNHEY; CDR2 reads SMNVEV (reference sequence). This CDR3 has 15 residues. Between the trimmed V and J ends, which lost 2 bases and 8 bases, there was a span of 16 bases. MiXCR, applied by TCRdb to the 5' RACE reads, yields one record per CDR3 protein. The sample gives about 300,000 distinct CDR3 sequences, around 12% of which show up once; approximately 7.9% is in the top ten. The same data also went into a second study, on yellow fever vaccine responses in identical twins. That report adds: Reportedly, the T cell response mounted by twins to vaccine seemed partly convergent, partly personalized.

The rearrangement joins TRBV27 to TRBJ2-1; tentatively, D is TRBD1 or TRBD2 (5 bases each). The material sequenced was CD8+ T cells sorted from blood. The sequence was obtained from a young woman in good health. The CDR3, as DNA: TGTGCCAGCAGTTTAATCCTCCCGATGGGGGATGAGCAGTTCTTC. Translating it yields CASSLILPMGDEQFF.